These T cell receptor beta chains were read from a single sample in a study of a mutant IDH1 vaccine in newly diagnosed glioma. Measured with immunoSEQ multiplex PCR; TCRdb has only the in-frame clones, and not every one. The sample yields some 27,000 clones, approximately 80% seen once. The antigens these receptors bind are not known. The sequencing here drew on PBMCs, taken from a glioma patient whose treatment included an IDH1 peptide vaccine. The receptors were sampled from a woman aged 30 to 39 with glioma. Each CDR3 is given with its conserved first and last residue. The D gene is left open where the match is weak. Size tells how often a clone was seen (once, few, many) or the class of an expanded clone, and some rows leave it out.

NA NA TRBJ1-1 TRBV7-9 TGTGCCAGCAGCTTAGGGGGGGCTGCCACTGAAGCTTTCTTT CASSLGGAATEAFF
NA TRBD2 TRBJ2-7 TRBV6-5 TGTGCCAGCAGTTACGGACTAGCGGGGGCCTACGAGCAGTACTTC CASSYGLAGAYEQYF
NA TRBD1 TRBJ1-1 TRBV18 TGTGCCAGCTCACCCGGGACAGGGATCGAAGCTTTCTTT CASSPGTGIEAFF
NA TRBD1 TRBJ1-3 TRBV30 TGTGCCCGGACAGGGGGCAATTTTGGAAACACCATATATTTT CARTGGNFGNTIYF
NA TRBD2 TRBJ2-3 TRBV19 TGTGCCAGTAGTAAGAGTAGCGGGACCGACACAGATACGCAGTATTTT CASSKSSGTDTDTQYF
NA NA TRBJ1-6 TRBV2 TGTGCCAGCAGTCAGACCGGGAGCTCCTATAATTCACCCCTCCACTTT CASSQTGSSYNSPLHF
NA TRBD2 TRBJ2-2 TRBV29-1 TGCAGCGCTCAAGGGGGGACTAGCGGGGGAACCGGGACCGGGGAGCTGTTTTTT CSAQGGTSGGTGTGELFF
few TRBD1 TRBJ1-5 TRBV5-5 TGTGCCAGCAGCTTGCTACAGGGGGCCGGGCCCCAGCATTTT CASSLLQGAGPQHF
NA TRBD1 TRBJ1-4 TRBV6-1 TGTGCCAGCGACAGGGGGTATGAAAAACTGTTTTTT CASDRGYEKLFF
NA TRBD2 TRBJ2-3 TRBV29-1 TGCAGCGTCCCTCTAGCGGGGCGCACAGATACGCAGTATTTT CSVPLAGRTDTQYF